Listed here are 11 T cell receptor beta chains from one sample, sequenced in a study of cytomegalovirus exposure and HLA in healthy donors. PCR used 60 Vbeta primers and 13 Jbeta primers. TCRdb's table, derived via immunoSEQ multiplex PCR, lists solely in-frame clones and lacks some. The table shows under 200,000 clones, with 80% to 85% occurring only once. The sample consisted of PBMCs. Every receptor here comes from a human donor in good health.

V gene TRBV27 combines with J gene TRBJ2-3; TRBD2 aligns across 7 bases. The V segment lost 6 bases and the J segment 3 bases; nucleotides outside the gene matches: 12. The CDR3 totals 16 residues. The V gene's germline CDR1 is MNHEY and CDR2 SMNVEV (reference sequence). In DNA, the CDR3 is TGTGCCAGCAGAAAGTACCGGGGGGTTGGGACAGATACGCAGTATTTT. Amino acid sequence: CASRKYRGVGTDTQYF.

This rearrangement joins TRBV29-1 to TRBJ2-1, with a tentative D call TRBD1 (5 bases). V lost 4 bases to trimming and J lost 6 bases, with 13 bases between them. Germline V gives CDR1 SQVTM, CDR2 ANQGSEA. The CDR3 loop spans 13 amino acids. The CDR3 spells CSVGSGNGNEQFF. Here the CDR3 DNA reads TGCAGCGTTGGGTCAGGGAACGGCAATGAGCAGTTCTTC.

The chain employs TRBV6-6 and TRBJ1-1, with D possibly TRBD1 on 5 matching bases. V was cut by 6 bases and J by 5 bases, with 10 bases left in between. Germline lookup yields CDR1 MNHNY and CDR2 SVGAGI (reference sequence). The CDR3 extends over 12 amino acids. CDR3: CASRKTETEAFF. CDR3 nucleotides: TGTGCCAGCAGAAAGACAGAAACTGAAGCTTTCTTT.

This clone showed up just a few times. This chain links TRBV11-3 with TRBJ2-5; D gene uncertain. V dropped 1 base and J dropped 2 bases, with 14 bases sitting between them. Germline CDR1 SGHNT, CDR2 YENEEA. The CDR3 runs 16 residues. CDR3 amino acids: CASSLGLTNEQETQYF. CDR3 sequence (DNA): TGTGCCAGCAGCTTAGGACTTACTAACGAACAAGAGACCCAGTACTTC.

The chain couples TRBV2 to TRBJ1-6; D might be TRBD1 (5 bases). V was trimmed by 0 bases and J by 7 bases, leaving 10 bases between them. The CDR3 extends over 15 amino acids. Germline V gene lookup returns CDR1 SNHLY and CDR2 FYNNEI. Here the CDR3 DNA reads TGTGCCAGCAGTGAAGCGCAGGGTCGGAATTCACCCCTCCACTTT. This sequence encodes CASSEAQGRNSPLHF.

This clone was counted a single time. This rearrangement joins TRBV4-3 to TRBJ2-3, with TRBD2 matching over 9 bases. The germline V gene has CDR1 LGHNA and CDR2 YSLEER. V lost 1 base, J lost 2 bases, and 7 bases stayed unmatched. The CDR3 spans 17 residues. The CDR3 bases are TGCGCCAGCAGCCAAGTCCTTGCGGGGGGGCACACAGATACGCAGTATTTT. This sequence encodes CASSQVLAGGHTDTQYF.

This clone was counted only a few times. V and J are TRBV4-1 and TRBJ2-2, with a tentative D call TRBD1 (5 bases). Trimming cost V 1 base and J 3 bases, with 9 bases left between them. The CDR3 is 15 amino acids. Germline CDR1 MGHRA, CDR2 YSYEKL. CDR3 protein: CASSQVDRDTGELFF. CDR3 coding DNA: TGCGCCAGCAGCCAAGTCGACAGAGACACCGGGGAGCTGTTTTTT.

The chain combines TRBV2 with TRBJ1-2; 7 bases are a match to TRBD1. The germline CDR1 and CDR2 sequences are SNHLY and FYNNEI. V dropped 6 bases and J dropped 8; count of bases not matched to a gene: 15. The CDR3 runs to 15 residues. The CDR3: CASREKGQSLQGYTF. For the CDR3, the DNA is TGTGCCAGCAGAGAAAAGGGACAGTCCCTTCAAGGCTACACCTTC.

This clone was counted between two and nine times. CDR3 residues: CASSYRLVGTEAFF. CDR3 DNA sequence: TGTGCCAGCAGTTACAGGCTAGTAGGCACTGAAGCTTTCTTT. The J gene is TRBJ1-1, the V gene TRBV6-6; D ambiguous. V lost 2 bases, J lost 4 bases, and 11 bases lay in between. Germline V gene lookup returns CDR1 MNHNY and CDR2 SVGAGI (reference sequence). This CDR3 region has 14 residues.

This clone showed up just once. The gene calls are TRBV6-5 and TRBJ1-6; 7 bases are shared with TRBD1. The CDR3 is made up of 16 amino acids. V was pared by 2 bases and J by 5 bases, with 6 bases of the junction left unmatched. Germline-derived CDR1 and CDR2 are MNHEY and SVGAGI. The CDR3 here is CASSYEGTVNNSPLHF. The CDR3 nucleotides are TGTGCCAGCAGTTACGAGGGGACAGTAAATAATTCACCCCTCCACTTT.

This chain links TRBV5-6 with TRBJ2-3; 7 positions agree with TRBD1. Germline V lookup: CDR1 SGHDT, CDR2 YYEEEE. The CDR3 length is 13 residues. Unmatched junction bases numbered 8, after V lost 4 bases and J lost 9 bases. The CDR3 here is CASSQEVGGTQYF. CDR3 nucleotide sequence: TGTGCCAGCAGCCAGGAAGTAGGGGGCACGCAGTATTTT.